This TCR beta chain stems from a study of T cell repertoires in cytomegalovirus infection. The overall study: Well-studied HLA-B-restricted epitopes and recently identified HLA-C-restricted epitopes of CMV were both used in the study. Evidence of both CMV infection and a matching HLA type came from public TCR beta signatures. Whole-study findings and limits: HLA-C-restricted CMV clonotypes gave the most frequent clonotype in two of eight donors. Cumulative frequency of public TCR beta families picked out carriers of CMV plus the relevant HLA.

In germline, CDR1 is SEHNR, CDR2 FQNEAQ (reference sequence). The CDR3 contains 16 residues. The V end was cut by 8 bases, the J end by 0 bases, with 17 bases between. Of note for this clonotype: Its antigen remains unknown.

TCRdb redid the calling of the reads with MiXCR, one entry per CDR3 protein. This table holds some 940,000 distinct CDR3 sequences, around 30% found once. The rearrangement joins TRBV7-9 to TRBJ1-3; possible D gene TRBD1, 6 bases. This TCR was recovered from a human donor in good health (CMV status not recorded). Some clones in this sample may be carry-over from other donors' samples. The material was cultured CD8+ T cells from PBMCs, obtained from culture after CMV antigen stimulation. CDR3 sequence: CASGVKKGGSGNTIYF. In DNA, the CDR3 is TGTGCCAGCGGCGTAAAAAAGGGGGGCTCTGGAAACACCATATATTTT.